This TCR beta chain comes out of a study of shared clonotypes between healthy human individuals. Some clones are missing from TCRdb's copy, which holds only in-frame ones; the method was immunoSEQ multiplex PCR. Found here are some 2,400,000 clones, approximately 94% of them singletons; the top ten hold 0.1% to 0.15%. Sequencing was done on a sample of naive CD4+ T cells sorted from blood. Subset in this sample: CD45RA+ positively selected. The source of this sequence is a young man in good health.

The CDR3 loop is CASSKGGAGEKLFF. CDR3 DNA: TGCGCCAGCAGTAAAGGGGGCGCAGGGGAAAAACTGTTTTTT. The J gene is TRBJ1-4, the V gene TRBV5-1, with 7 nucleotides matching TRBD1. V trimming: 5 bases; J trimming: 8 bases; junction bases outside the gene matches: 9. Germline CDR1 SGHRS, CDR2 YFSETQ. The length of the CDR3 is 14 residues.